These 21 T cell receptor beta chains share one sample of origin, sequenced in a study of T-cell reconstitution after alpha-beta-depleted transplantation in children. For TCRbeta, the library was prepared with unique molecular identifiers. TCRdb reanalysed the PCR reads using MiXCR and keeps one entry per CDR3 protein. The top ten hold approximately 30% of the sample, which has 210,000 or so distinct CDR3 sequences, 11% seen once. The sample here was PBMCs, taken before TCRalphabeta/CD19-depleted stem cell transplant. The source is a child less than two years old with acute myeloid leukemia, due to receive a stem cell transplant.

This clonotype has a count of ten or more. The chain is built from TRBV7-9 and TRBJ2-3, with 13 bases that match TRBD2. The CDR3 contains 16 residues. With 4 bases clipped from V and 5 bases from J, the junction kept 6 bases outside the gene matches. Germline V gene sequence: CDR1 SEHNR, CDR2 FQNEAQ (reference sequence). CDR3 loop: CASSSGLAGRRDTQYF. CDR3 DNA sequence: TGTGCCAGCAGCTCGGGACTAGCGGGAAGAAGAGATACGCAGTATTTT.

This clonotype was observed a few times. The genes are TRBV29-1 and TRBJ1-2; no clear D. V was trimmed by 7 bases and J by 6 bases, leaving 12 bases between them. The CDR3 spans 11 residues. Germline V CDR1 and CDR2: SQVTM, ANQGSEA. CDR3 loop: CSARTANGYTF. In nucleotides, the CDR3 is TGCAGCGCCCGGACTGCTAATGGCTACACCTTC.

The chain has TRBV5-4 and TRBJ1-1; TRBD1 might be the D (5 bases). CDR3 size: 15 residues. Germline V CDR1 and CDR2: SGHNT, YYREEE (reference sequence). V gave up 0 bases and J gave up 3 bases, with 12 bases separating them. This CDR3 is CASSLVPGRDTEAFF. CDR3 in DNA: TGTGCCAGCAGCTTGGTGCCAGGGAGGGACACTGAAGCTTTCTTT.

This clonotype showed up just a few times. The J gene is TRBJ2-3, the V gene TRBV5-6; 10 bases agree with TRBD2. The CDR3 length is 17 residues. Germline V CDR1 and CDR2: SGHDT, YYEEEE. With V trimmed by 4 bases and J by 5 bases, 13 bases remained unmatched. CDR3 in amino acids: CASSPGGLAGVGDTQYF. The CDR3 DNA reads as TGTGCCAGCAGCCCGGGGGGGCTAGCGGGAGTTGGAGATACGCAGTATTTT.

This chain links TRBV5-1 with TRBJ2-5; D unclear. This CDR3 contains 13 residues. The V gene's germline CDR1 is SGHRS and CDR2 YFSETQ. Trimming pared 0 bases from V and 3 bases from J, leaving 6 bases between. The CDR3 sequence: CASSLATKETQYF. DNA of the CDR3: TGCGCCAGCAGCTTGGCCACGAAAGAGACCCAGTACTTC.

This clonotype was observed at least ten times. The chain combines TRBV29-1 with TRBJ1-2, with 9 bases identical to TRBD1. Germline V lookup: CDR1 SQVTM, CDR2 ANQGSEA. V lost 8 bases to trimming and J lost 3 bases; unmatched junction nucleotides: 16. This CDR3 region has 16 residues. CDR3 sequence reads: CSNLVGGQGGDYGYTF. The CDR3 bases are TGCAGCAACCTTGTTGGGGGACAGGGTGGGGACTATGGCTACACCTTC.

This clonotype has a handful of counts. The chain is built from TRBV11-2 and TRBJ2-7; 7 nucleotides align to TRBD2. CDR3 size: 16 residues. CDR1 SGHAT and CDR2 FQNNGV come from the germline V gene. Trimming cost V 2 bases and J 2 bases; bases outside gene matches: 9. In DNA, the CDR3 is TGTGCCAGCAGCTTAACGGGCGGGAGTTTCACCTACGAGCAGTACTTC. As protein: CASSLTGGSFTYEQYF.

This clonotype was seen many times. The CDR3 here is CASSFGRTGGDTGELFF. CDR3 DNA sequence: TGCGCCAGCAGCTTCGGCAGGACAGGGGGCGACACCGGGGAGCTGTTTTTT. V gene TRBV5-1 combines with J gene TRBJ2-2, with 11 bases fitting TRBD1. Germline V gene data show CDR1 as SGHRS and CDR2 as YFSETQ. V shed 2 bases, J shed 3 bases, and the junction held 6 bases outside the gene matches. The CDR3 runs 17 residues.

This clonotype was recorded at least ten times. The chain is built from TRBV20-1 and TRBJ1-1; TRBD1 might be the D (5 bases). The V and J ends lost 1 base and 10 bases respectively, with 10 bases between them. The CDR3 has 11 residues. Germline CDR1 DFQATT, CDR2 SNEGSKA (reference sequence). The CDR3 DNA is TGCAGTGCTAGAGGAAGCCAGGGAGCTTTCTTT. Its translation is CSARGSQGAFF.

This clonotype has a count of ten or more. The chain recombines TRBV3-1 with TRBJ1-2, with D possibly TRBD1 on 6 matching bases. Trimming pared 0 bases from V and 4 bases from J, leaving 12 bases between. There are 15 residues in the CDR3. Germline loops: CDR1 LGHDT, CDR2 YNNKEL (reference sequence). CDR3 nucleotides: TGTGCCAGCAGCCAAGAAAGGAGAGGGGGCTATGGCTACACCTTC. Encoded protein: CASSQERRGGYGYTF.

This clonotype was picked up many times. The chain links TRBV20-1 to TRBJ2-7, with 8 bases that match TRBD1. This CDR3 has 15 amino acids. The trim removed 6 bases at V and 4 bases at J, leaving 14 bases unmatched. Germline CDR1 is DFQATT and CDR2 is SNEGSKA (reference sequence). The CDR3 DNA reads TGCAGTGCCGAGCCCTCGGACAGGGAGTTTTACGAGCAGTACTTC. Translating it yields CSAEPSDREFYEQYF.

In this sample, this clonotype turned up many times. This sequence joins TRBV27 and TRBJ1-1; the D is unclear. CDR3 length equals 14 residues. The V end was cut by 5 bases, the J end by 3 bases, with 13 bases between. Germline CDR1 and CDR2: MNHEY and SMNVEV (reference sequence). In DNA form, the CDR3 reads TGTGCCAGCAGTAGACTAAGGACTGACACTGAAGCTTTCTTT. It encodes CASSRLRTDTEAFF.

This clonotype was detected many times. V usage is TRBV12-3 or TRBV12-4 and J usage is TRBJ2-2, with TRBD2 identical over 9 bases. V trimming: 7 bases; J trimming: 5 bases; junction bases outside the gene matches: 5. The CDR3 has 14 residues. The CDR3 DNA is TGTGCCAGCATCGGACTAGCGAGGACCGGGGAGCTGTTTTTT. Protein: CASIGLARTGELFF.

This clonotype was seen many times. The chain is built from TRBV19 and TRBJ2-1, with D hard to call. V gave up 5 bases and J gave up 9 bases, with 11 bases separating them. Germline V CDR1 and CDR2: LNHDA, SQIVND (reference sequence). The CDR3 extends over 12 amino acids. The CDR3 nucleotides are TGTGCCAGTAGTGGCCCTGCGAGTGAGCAGTTCTTC. Amino acids: CASSGPASEQFF.

This clonotype was seen at least ten times. The J gene is TRBJ2-5, the V gene TRBV6-1; no reliable D call. V shed 7 bases and J shed 1 base, with 7 bases lying between them. Germline CDR1 MNHNS, CDR2 SASEGT. CDR3 size: 12 residues. CDR3 region: CASNERQETQYF. In nucleotides, the CDR3 is TGTGCCAGCAATGAGCGCCAAGAGACCCAGTACTTC.

In this sample, this clonotype turned up a few times. The genes are TRBV20-1 and TRBJ2-1; D is undetermined. V lost 2 bases and J 9 bases, leaving 11 bases between the germline ends. The CDR3 sequence is 12 residues long. Germline V lookup: CDR1 DFQATT, CDR2 SNEGSKA (reference sequence). The CDR3 bases are TGCAGTGCTAGACGCGGCCTTGGTGAGCAGTTCTTC. Translating gives CSARRGLGEQFF.

This clonotype appeared many times. The chain is built from TRBV3-1 and TRBJ1-2; possibly TRBD1 for D (5 bases). The CDR3 loop spans 14 amino acids. The V gene lost 1 base and the J gene lost 4 bases, with 10 bases spanning the gap. Per germline, CDR1 LGHDT and CDR2 YNNKEL (reference sequence). The CDR3 reads CASSQVLGVYGYTF. The CDR3 nucleotides read TGTGCCAGCAGCCAAGTCCTGGGGGTCTATGGCTACACCTTC.

The sample holds many counts of this clonotype. V gene TRBV7-2 combines with J gene TRBJ2-1, with 13 positions matching TRBD2. The CDR3 consists of 16 residues. Germline assignment: CDR1 SGHTA and CDR2 FQGNSA. J lost 6 bases, V lost 1 base, and 3 bases had no gene match. The chain's CDR3 is CASSLERTSGSNEQFF. The CDR3 DNA reads as TGTGCCAGCAGCTTAGAGCGGACTAGCGGGAGCAATGAGCAGTTCTTC.

J is TRBJ1-1 and V is TRBV12-3 or TRBV12-4, with D possibly being TRBD1 (6 bases). V was clipped by 7 bases and J by 5 bases, with 14 bases between them. This CDR3 is 13 amino acids long. Written as DNA, the CDR3 is TGTGCCAGCACCGGACAGTCGAGGACTGAAGCTTTCTTT. Translated, it gives CASTGQSRTEAFF.

About this clonotype itself: This could be a read error, since a much larger clone is one nucleotide away. This chain links TRBV5-1 with TRBJ2-3, with TRBD2 matching 13 bases. CDR1 SGHRS and CDR2 YFSETQ come from the germline V gene. The CDR3 covers 16 residues. The CDR3 DNA is TGCCCCAGCAGCCTGGGGACTAGCGGGGGCACAGATACGCAGTATTTT. It translates to CPSSLGTSGGTDTQYF.

This chain joins TRBV20-1 and TRBJ1-2; tentative D call: TRBD1 (5 bases). Germline lookup yields CDR1 DFQATT and CDR2 SNEGSKA (reference sequence). V was cut by 4 bases and J by 2 bases, with 17 bases left in between. The CDR3 is 15 amino acids. The CDR3 region is CSATGQGGGNYGYTF. The CDR3 coding sequence is TGCAGTGCTACCGGGCAGGGTGGGGGGAACTATGGCTACACCTTC.